One sample yielded the 5 T cell receptor beta chains listed below, sequenced in a study of tumor-infiltrating lymphocytes in primary liver carcinoma. Investigators took RNA and DNA out together from roughly 18-30 mg of unsorted bulk tissue. The investigators made TCR beta cDNA from roughly 460 ng total RNA, using a constant-region primer. Three rounds of nested multiplex PCR with slightly modified ARM-PCR produced TCR beta libraries. TRBV1-TRBV30 forward primers paired with a C-beta reverse primer were used in the first two PCR rounds, which ran roughly 9 cycles each. Via MiXCR, TCRdb re-called the multiplex PCR reads, giving one row per CDR3 protein. The sample contains more than 95,000 distinct CDR3 sequences, about four fifths of which appear only once. Sequencing input: liver tumor tissue from sampling region 3. Subset meaning: tumor region T3, left-lateral pole. Every receptor here comes from a man aged 40-50 years with primary liver carcinoma and hepatitis B virus infection.

For this clonotype: The junction does not match germline at one end; this may be a read error. The CDR3: CACSYSRDRMNTGAFF. In nucleotides, the CDR3 is TGTGCCTGCAGTTACTCGAGGGACAGGATGAACACTGGAGCTTTCTTT. The rearrangement links TRBV6-2 or TRBV6-3 to TRBJ1-1; 8 positions match TRBD1. The CDR3 has 16 amino acids. Per the germline V gene, CDR1 is MNHEY and CDR2 is SVGEGT.

With regard to this clonotype: A much larger clone differs from this one at a single base, so this may be a read error. V gene TRBV6-6 combines with J gene TRBJ1-1; 8 positions agree with TRBD1. The CDR3 has 13 residues. Germline values: CDR1 MNHNY, CDR2 SVGAGI (reference sequence). The CDR3 coding sequence is TGTGCCAGCATGACAGGGGTCAACACTGAAGCTATCTTT. This sequence encodes CASMTGVNTEAIF.

Details on this clonotype: Sequence at one end of the junction differs from germline and may be a read error. This rearrangement joins TRBV6-5 to TRBJ2-3, with 12 bases that match TRBD2. The CDR3 has 17 amino acids. Germline V gene data show CDR1 as MNHEY and CDR2 as SVGAGI. CDR3 residues: CASSRFLAGGSTDMQYF. In nucleotides, the CDR3 is TGTGCCAGCAGCCGATTCCTAGCGGGAGGGAGCACAGATATGCAGTATTTT.

This clonotype was picked up many times. V and J are TRBV6-6 and TRBJ1-5; maybe TRBD1 (6 bases). Germline V gene lookup returns CDR1 MNHNY and CDR2 SVGAGI (reference sequence). The CDR3 is 16 residues long. V gave up 6 bases and J gave up 1 base, with 16 bases separating them. CDR3 loop: CASRNTGTWSNQPQHF. DNA of the CDR3: TGTGCCAGCAGAAATACAGGGACTTGGAGCAATCAGCCCCAGCATTTT.

This sequence joins TRBV4-1 and TRBJ2-7, with TRBD2 identical over 9 bases. In germline, CDR1 is MGHRA, CDR2 YSYEKL. The CDR3 is 15 residues long. V lost 5 bases and J lost 10; bases outside the gene matches: 15. This CDR3 reads CASSWAGTSLGEQYF. In DNA, the CDR3 is TGCGCCAGCAGCTGGGCCGGGACTAGCTTGGGCGAACAGTACTTC.